What follows describes a single T cell receptor (beta chain). Its antigen remains unknown. This record comes from a study of cytomegalovirus exposure and HLA in healthy donors. Per the germline V gene, CDR1 is MGHRA and CDR2 is YSYEKL. The length of the CDR3 is 12 residues. The ends lost 4 bases at V and 11 bases at J; junction bases unmatched: 6. With 60 Vbeta and 13 Jbeta primers, the PCR was carried out. Assay used: immunoSEQ multiplex PCR; TCRdb lists only in-frame clones, some missing. Here the sample spans under 250,000 clones, around 81% being singletons. General observations from the study: Later, an analysis showed that TCR beta chains associated with HLA were more clonally expanded than others that were equally common.

What was sequenced was PBMCs. The chain recombines TRBV4-1 with TRBJ1-1; TRBD1 matches 8 bases. The TCR originated in a man between 25 and 39 years old in good health and CMV-seronegative. The CDR3 reads CASSPRTGNAFF. The DNA for the CDR3 is TGCGCCAGCAGCCCTCGGACAGGGAACGCTTTCTTT.